This T cell receptor (beta chain) was captured by sequencing in a study of T cell responses to AZD1222 COVID-19 vaccine (TCRdb year 2021). Context from the whole study: A total of 230 to 250 trial participants underwent TCR sequencing, of whom about 210 had received two doses of AZD1222 and around 25 had received two doses of the MenACWY control vaccine. Trial participants were enrolled by age into 18-55, 56-69 and 70-plus year subgroups, with about 150, 28 and 57 TCR-sequenced participants respectively.

General findings and caveats noted by the study authors: Participants were mostly white British, with more females than males. The authors suggested clonal diversity may have been underestimated. The whole spike protein was spanned by vaccine-associated CD4 TCRs, and dominant responses were seen in regions 160-218 and 743-854. Spike-specific TCR breadth and depth rose significantly after two AZD1222 doses compared with day 0 and with MenACWY recipients. Because no day 14 peak-response samples were available, the repertoires could be characterized only after the peak T cell response. Reportedly, close to half of the unique spike-specific TCRs recognized epitopes lying outside the regions that are mutated in the B.1.351 and B.1.1.7 variants. Conclusions about previously exposed vaccinees are limited, since just five or six AZD1222 recipients were seropositive for SARS-CoV-2 at baseline. The 56-69-year group was small, and its depth increase did not reach significance, likely because of low power.

The junction carries 18 bases between V and J, which are trimmed by 9 bases and 4 bases respectively. CDR1 and CDR2 are drawn from the germline V gene: KGHDR, SFDVKD. The CDR3 spans 15 residues, from the cysteine through the phenylalanine. Here the CDR3 DNA is all that survives: 45 bases in frame from base 1. As regards this clone: Its antigen remains unidentified. It has no much larger one-base neighbor in the sample; base qualities were not kept.

The CDR3 regions of human TCRbeta chains were analyzed by immunosequencing. On the authors' methods: TCRs in the repertoires were compared against a reference library of SARS-CoV-2-specific TCRs that had been generated with the MIRA antigen-specificity platform. Breadth was defined as the fraction of unique TCRs that were SARS-CoV-2-associated, and depth was defined as the fraction of total T cells that were SARS-CoV-2-associated. Using the MIRA data, each spike-specific TCR was assigned both to the spike region to which the TCR was reactive and to a CD4 or CD8 class. Log10-transformed breadth and depth values were compared by one-way ANOVA with Sidak's multiple comparisons tests. What TCRdb holds here is the immuneACCESS table cut down to in-frame rearrangements. Part of the clones is not present; checked against another copy, under half of the missing clones reflect an unresolved V gene, and the others are unexplained. The V and J calls and the clone size are those of that table, but D and trimming were determined from the DNA. The sample yields roughly 42,000 clones; about 88% were counted once. Together, the top ten hold around a quarter of the sample.

The time point label corresponds to: about 28 days (+/-7) after the second vaccine dose. What the treatment or condition label conveys for this sample: meningococcal conjugate vaccine given as trial control. Vaccinee samples were obtained from the UK trials COV001 and COV002, which included a single-blind randomized controlled phase 2/3 trial of AZD1222 (ChAdOx1 nCoV-19) in healthy adults. Trial participant PBMC samples were collected at day 0 and day 28 after the second dose for TCRbeta chain sequencing. This TCR was recovered from an adult who received the MenACWY meningococcal vaccine as a control. The chain employs TRBV24-1 and TRBJ2-4, with the D gene tentatively TRBD1 or TRBD2, based on 6 matching bases in each. The input for sequencing was peripheral blood, taken 28 days after the second dose of the MenACWY control vaccine. This receptor carries the CDR3 CATSKGGDPKNIQYF. The base sequence is TGTGCCACCTCGAAGGGGGGCGATCCAAAAAACATTCAGTACTTC.